This TCR beta chain was recovered during a study of Ad26.COV2.S vaccination and SARS-CoV-2 variants. Study-wide background: By the intramuscular route, Ad26.COV2.S was given once, or twice 56 days apart. Overall study results and limits: While placebo recipients had lower spike-specific TCR breadth, vaccine recipients had more.

Trimming removed 4 bases from V and 4 bases from J, with 14 bases in between. This CDR3 has 14 amino acids. Germline lookup yields CDR1 GTSNPN and CDR2 SVGIG (reference sequence). In regard to this clone: Its antigen is unknown.

The data were produced by immunoSEQ multiplex PCR, yet TCRdb's version contains in-frame clones alone and is incomplete. The sample lists about 350,000 clones; approximately 86% were seen once. Noted treatment: roughly 18 received Ad26.COV2.S at low or high dose, single or two shots; 5 received placebo; per-sample allocation not given. Samples came from day 63 after the first vaccine or placebo injection. A Boston adult aged 18-55 years was the donor. An Ad26 vector that expressed Wuhan-strain SARS-CoV-2 spike constituted the vaccine. The source is a person between 18 and 65 years old who received the Ad26.COV2.S COVID-19 vaccine or a placebo. This chain uses TRBV30 with TRBJ1-3; the D is unclear. The material sequenced was peripheral blood, taken in a trial of Ad26.COV2.S vaccine versus placebo. The CDR3 protein is CAWTGVAGGNTIYF. The CDR3 nucleotides are TGTGCCTGGACTGGGGTGGCGGGGGGAAACACCATATATTTT.